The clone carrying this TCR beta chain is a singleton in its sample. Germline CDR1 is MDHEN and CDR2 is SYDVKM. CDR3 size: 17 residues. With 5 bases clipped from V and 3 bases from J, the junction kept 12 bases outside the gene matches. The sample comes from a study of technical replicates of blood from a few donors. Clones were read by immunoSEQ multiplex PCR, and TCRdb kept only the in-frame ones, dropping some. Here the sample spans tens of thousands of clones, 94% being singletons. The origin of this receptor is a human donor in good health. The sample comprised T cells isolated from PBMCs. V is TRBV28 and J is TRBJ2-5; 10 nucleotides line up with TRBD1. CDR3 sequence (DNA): TGTGCCAGCAGTGGGGACAGGGGATTTAACCAGGAAGAGACCCAGTACTTC. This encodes CASSGDRGFNQEETQYF.